A single sample gave rise to the 14 T cell receptor beta chains below, sequenced in a study of T-cell memory formation after mild COVID-19. TCRdb reprocessed the 5' RACE reads via MiXCR and lists one record per CDR3 protein. The table shows around 300,000 distinct CDR3 sequences, with approximately 8% occurring only once. Sequencing input: PBMCs or a T cell subset sorted from them (not recorded which). These receptors came from a man younger than 35 who had mild COVID-19 (a few samples of this study predate the infection). Cell type and time point are not known.

The chain uses TRBV20-1 and TRBJ2-1; D not resolved. Germline CDR1 DFQATT, CDR2 SNEGSKA (reference sequence). The germline V and J ends were trimmed by 3 bases and 5 bases, with 11 bases remaining between them. This CDR3 contains 13 residues. The CDR3 coding sequence is TGCAGTGCTAGGGTCGACTTAGACAATGAGCAGTTCTTC. Its protein product is CSARVDLDNEQFF.

The V call is TRBV10-3, the J call TRBJ2-3; 7 nucleotides align to TRBD2. The CDR3 runs 12 residues. Germline V gene lookup returns CDR1 ENHRY and CDR2 SYGVKD. V lost 5 bases, J lost 6 bases, and 2 bases stayed unmatched. Here the CDR3 DNA reads TGTGCCATCAGTCGACTAGCCGATACGCAGTATTTT. This encodes CAISRLADTQYF.

In this sample, this clonotype turned up a few times. The chain links TRBV6-1 to TRBJ1-5; possibly TRBD1 for D (6 bases). The CDR3 extends over 15 amino acids. V lost 7 bases and J 6 bases, leaving 19 bases between the germline ends. Germline-derived CDR1 and CDR2 are MNHNS and SASEGT. The DNA for the CDR3 is TGTGCCAGCACCCTAGGGGGGTCCGGGAGTCAGCCCCAGCATTTT. It translates to CASTLGGSGSQPQHF.

There are a few counts of this clonotype. This chain uses TRBV4-1 with TRBJ2-3; no clear D gene. This CDR3 is built from 16 residues. The germline gives CDR1 MGHRA, CDR2 YSYEKL. Deletions cut 0 bases from V and 0 bases from J, with 10 bases between. This CDR3 reads CASSQDRSSSTDTQYF. The CDR3 bases are TGCGCCAGCAGCCAAGATCGCAGCTCTAGCACAGATACGCAGTATTTT.

The chain is built from TRBV7-2 and TRBJ1-6; no reliable D call. The CDR3 is 11 amino acids. Trimming removed 5 bases from V and 15 bases from J, with 11 bases in between. Germline-derived CDR1 and CDR2 are SGHTA and FQGNSA. The CDR3 region is CASSREEGLHF. The CDR3 DNA reads TGTGCCAGCAGCCGGGAAGAAGGCCTCCACTTT.

This clonotype was counted ten times or more. The rearrangement uses TRBV10-1 and TRBJ1-6; D uncertain. Germline CDR1 WNHNN, CDR2 SYGVQD (reference sequence). V was trimmed by 1 base and J by 8 bases, leaving 6 bases between them. The CDR3 has 13 amino acids. CDR3 nucleotide sequence: TGCGCCAGCAGTGAGTTTCTGGATTCACCCCTCCACTTT. Translating gives CASSEFLDSPLHF.

The gene calls are TRBV5-1 and TRBJ2-5; 8 nucleotides agree with TRBD1. The germline V gene encodes CDR1 SGHRS and CDR2 YFSETQ. The junction had 11 bases not matched to a gene; V was cut back by 2 bases and J by 5 bases. This CDR3 comprises 16 residues. The CDR3 coding sequence is TGCGCCAGCAGCTTTTCCACCGACAGGGGCGGTGAGACCCAGTACTTC. Translating it yields CASSFSTDRGGETQYF.

This clonotype was observed a handful of times. The chain couples TRBV20-1 to TRBJ2-1, with no clear D. Looked up from germline, CDR1 is DFQATT and CDR2 is SNEGSKA (reference sequence). The CDR3 sequence is 12 residues long. V lost 1 base and J lost 9, with 10 bases in between. The CDR3, as DNA: TGCAGTGCTAGAGGTGGAAGAGGTGAGCAGTTCTTC. As protein: CSARGGRGEQFF.

This clonotype has only a few counts. This chain joins TRBV12-5 and TRBJ2-1; no clear D. The CDR3 contains 14 residues. Germline V gives CDR1 LGHNT, CDR2 FRNRAP. Trimming took 5 bases from V and 2 from J, leaving 10 bases between them. The CDR3 nucleotides are TGTGCTAGTGGTACCCGTGTCACCTACAATGAGCAGTTCTTC. Translated, it gives CASGTRVTYNEQFF.

The chain links TRBV5-1 to TRBJ1-6, with 7 positions matching TRBD1. J lost 8 bases, V lost 1 base, and 3 bases had no gene match. The CDR3 extends over 14 amino acids. Germline values: CDR1 SGHRS, CDR2 YFSETQ. The CDR3 nucleotides read TGCGCCAGCAGCTTGATCACAGGGGATTCACCCCTCCACTTT. Protein: CASSLITGDSPLHF.

This clonotype was seen a handful of times. The chain links TRBV6-5 to TRBJ2-3, with 7 positions matching TRBD1. Germline lookup yields CDR1 MNHEY and CDR2 SVGAGI. The CDR3 spans 15 residues. J lost 11 bases, V lost 6 bases, and 17 bases had no gene match. In nucleotides, the CDR3 is TGTGCCAGCAGCTCTTACGGGACAGCCCCTTCTGAGCAGTATTTT. Protein sequence: CASSSYGTAPSEQYF.

In its sample, this clonotype was seen a few times. The J gene is TRBJ2-3, the V gene TRBV12-3 or TRBV12-4; D might be TRBD1 (6 bases). The CDR3 has 15 residues. Trimming shortened V by 5 bases and J by 2 bases, and 14 bases separated the two germline ends. CDR3 residues: CASSRQQGFTDTQYF. The CDR3 DNA reads TGTGCCAGCAGTCGTCAACAGGGATTCACAGATACGCAGTATTTT.

This clonotype was picked up a small number of times. The V gene is TRBV12-3 or TRBV12-4, the J gene TRBJ2-3; D ambiguous. The CDR3 has 14 amino acids. Trimming stripped 3 bases from V and 6 bases from J, with 13 bases between. Here the CDR3 reads CASSLAGPQDTQYF. CDR3 nucleotide sequence: TGTGCCAGCAGTTTGGCCGGGCCACAGGATACGCAGTATTTT.

This clonotype was counted many times. The DNA of the CDR3 is TGCAGTGCCGAGTTCCGGGACAATGAGCAGTTCTTC. Translation gives CSAEFRDNEQFF. This chain joins TRBV29-1 and TRBJ2-1; D is uncertain. Germline V gene data show CDR1 as SQVTM and CDR2 as ANQGSEA. The length of the CDR3 is 12 residues.